The clone carrying this T cell receptor beta chain has only a few counts. Its target is unknown. V lost 4 bases, J lost 4 bases, and 9 bases stayed unmatched. CDR1 and CDR2 from the germline V gene are LNHNV and YYDKDF (reference sequence). The CDR3 has 16 residues. Each donor's status was that of a healthy bone marrow donor. This record belongs to a study of cytomegalovirus exposure and HLA in healthy donors. The PCR used 60 Vbeta and 13 Jbeta primers. Assay used: immunoSEQ multiplex PCR; TCRdb lists only in-frame clones, some missing. The data hold about 150,000 clones, with around four fifths observed a single time. Study results and caveats: Cytomegalovirus status, reportedly, was diagnosed with high specificity and sensitivity by the classifier.

The specimen was PBMCs. This receptor was identified in a woman under 30 in good health and CMV-seronegative. The V call is TRBV15, the J call TRBJ2-7; TRBD1 agrees at 11 bases. CDR3 sequence: CATSTNPGQGGYEQYF. CDR3 coding DNA: TGTGCCACCAGCACCAATCCGGGACAGGGGGGGTACGAGCAGTACTTC.